The 9 T cell receptor beta chains in this list originate from one sample, sequenced in a study of T cell responses to AZD1222 COVID-19 vaccine. Assay: immunoSEQ multiplex PCR; the TCRdb copy retains only in-frame clones and omits some. There are tens of thousands of clones in the sample; roughly 90% occur only once, and roughly 2.3% lies in the top ten. The specimen was peripheral blood, collected on day 0 of AZD1222 vaccination. The receptor source for this set is an adult in good health.

The V and J genes are TRBV12-3 or TRBV12-4 and TRBJ2-7; no firm D call. Trimming took 1 base from V and 7 from J, leaving 8 bases between them. This CDR3 spans 12 amino acids. CDR3 sequence (DNA): TGTGCCAGCAGTTTAGGGCGTCTGGAGCAGTACTTC. It specifies CASSLGRLEQYF.

This clone was recorded once. V and J are TRBV19 and TRBJ2-5; possible D gene TRBD1, 6 bases. This CDR3 contains 14 residues. V lost 8 bases and J 9 bases, leaving 22 bases between the germline ends. CDR1 is LNHDA and CDR2 is SQIVND in the germline V gene (reference sequence). CDR3 amino acids: CASSAGQIGVAQYF. CDR3 in DNA: TGTGCCAGTTCGGCCGGACAGATCGGCGTGGCCCAGTACTTC.

CDR3 protein: CASRFPTGNGYTF. The DNA for the CDR3 is TGTGCCAGTAGGTTTCCGACAGGGAATGGCTACACCTTC. This chain joins TRBV19 and TRBJ1-2; TRBD1 matches 7 bases. The germline V gene has CDR1 LNHDA and CDR2 SQIVND (reference sequence). The CDR3 runs 13 residues. The V gene end was trimmed by 6 bases and the J gene end by 6 bases; junction bases not matched to a gene: 7.

The chain combines TRBV28 with TRBJ1-2; 9 positions match TRBD1. The V gene's germline CDR1 is MDHEN and CDR2 SYDVKM. J was trimmed by 4 bases and V by 7 bases; bases with no gene match: 10. There are 15 residues in the CDR3. CDR3 in DNA: TGTGCCAGCAATCAACCGGGACAGGGATCCTATGGCTACACCTTC. This gives the protein CASNQPGQGSYGYTF.

The chain recombines TRBV11-2 with TRBJ1-1; tentatively, D is TRBD1 (5 bases). The CDR3 contains 15 residues. The V gene's germline CDR1 is SGHAT and CDR2 FQNNGV. Trimming cost V 0 bases and J 0 bases, with 8 bases left between them. The CDR3, as DNA: TGTGCCAGCAGCTTAGATGGACAACTGAACACTGAAGCTTTCTTT. As protein: CASSLDGQLNTEAFF.

The CDR3 protein is CASSHTGNYGYTF. The CDR3 bases are TGTGCCAGCAGCCATACAGGGAACTATGGCTACACCTTC. The J gene is TRBJ1-2, the V gene TRBV7-3; a possible D gene is TRBD1 (6 bases). Germline CDR1 is SGHTA and CDR2 is FQGTGA. The CDR3 totals 13 residues. Trimming removed 5 bases at V and 2 bases at J, with 9 bases between.

This chain links TRBV7-2 with TRBJ2-1; 7 nucleotides agree with TRBD1. CDR1 is SGHTA, CDR2 FQGNSA, per germline. The CDR3 runs to 13 residues. With V trimmed by 3 bases and J by 6 bases, 2 bases remained unmatched. CDR3 sequence reads: CASSFDRANEQFF. As DNA, the CDR3 is TGTGCCAGCAGCTTCGACAGGGCCAATGAGCAGTTCTTC. Variable domain in full (rest from reference TRBV7-2 and TRBJ2-1): GAGVSQSPSNKVTEKGKDVELRCDPISGHTALYWYRQSLGQGLEFLIYFQGNSAPDKSGLPSDRFSAERTGGSVSTLTIQRTQQEDSAVYLCASSFDRANEQFFGPGTRLTVL.

The chain carries TRBV3-1 (or the pseudogene TRBV3-2) and TRBJ2-3; no firm D call. V lost 6 bases, J lost 2 bases, and 6 bases lay in between. CDR3 length: 12 residues. The germline V gene has CDR1 LGHDT and CDR2 YNNKEL (reference sequence). The CDR3 sequence: CASRGNTDTQYF. The CDR3 DNA reads as TGTGCCAGCAGAGGAAACACAGATACGCAGTATTTT.

V is TRBV28 and J is TRBJ1-1; D is unresolved. Germline V lookup: CDR1 MDHEN, CDR2 SYDVKM. This CDR3 is 12 amino acids long. The germline V and J ends were trimmed by 3 bases and 1 base, with 3 bases remaining between them. As DNA, the CDR3 is TGTGCCAGCAGTTTGTGGAACACTGAAGCTTTCTTT. Translation gives CASSLWNTEAFF.